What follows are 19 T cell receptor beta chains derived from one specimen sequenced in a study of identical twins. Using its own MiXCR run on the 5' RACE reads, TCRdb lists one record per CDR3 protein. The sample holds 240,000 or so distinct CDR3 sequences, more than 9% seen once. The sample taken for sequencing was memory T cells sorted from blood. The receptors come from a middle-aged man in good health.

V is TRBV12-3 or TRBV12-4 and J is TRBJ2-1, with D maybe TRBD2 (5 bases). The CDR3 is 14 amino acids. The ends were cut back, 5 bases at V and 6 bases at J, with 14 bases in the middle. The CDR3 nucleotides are TGTGCCAGCAGTCGCCAGGCCGGAGGCAATGAGCAGTTCTTC. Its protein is CASSRQAGGNEQFF.

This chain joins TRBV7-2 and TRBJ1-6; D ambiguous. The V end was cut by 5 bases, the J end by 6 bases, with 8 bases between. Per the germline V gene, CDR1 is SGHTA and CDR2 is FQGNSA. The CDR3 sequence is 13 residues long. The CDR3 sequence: CASSIMRNSPLHF. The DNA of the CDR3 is TGTGCCAGCAGCATAATGCGTAATTCACCCCTCCACTTT.

The CDR3 DNA sequence: TGTGCCAGCAGTTACTCTCACAGGGGGTACAATCAGCCCCAGCATTTT. It is translated as CASSYSHRGYNQPQHF. The chain links TRBV6-2 or TRBV6-3 to TRBJ1-5; the match to TRBD1 covers 8 bases. Trimming took 0 bases from V and 3 from J; bases not matched to a gene: 4. Germline V gene data show CDR1 as MNHEY and CDR2 as SVGEGT. The CDR3 is made up of 16 amino acids.

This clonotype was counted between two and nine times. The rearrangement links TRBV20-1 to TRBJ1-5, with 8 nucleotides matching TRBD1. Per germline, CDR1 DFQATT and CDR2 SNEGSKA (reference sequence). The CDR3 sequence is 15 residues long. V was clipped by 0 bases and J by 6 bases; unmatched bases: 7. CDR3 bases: TGCAGTGCTAGAGATGGGCAGGGGGCTGGTCAGCCCCAGCATTTT. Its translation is CSARDGQGAGQPQHF.

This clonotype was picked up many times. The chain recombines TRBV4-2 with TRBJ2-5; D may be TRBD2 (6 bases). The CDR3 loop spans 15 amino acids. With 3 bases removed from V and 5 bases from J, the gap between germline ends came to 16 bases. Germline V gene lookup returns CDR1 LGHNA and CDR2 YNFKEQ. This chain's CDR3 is CASSQDLTSRETQYF. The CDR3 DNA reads TGTGCCAGCAGCCAGGACTTGACTAGTAGGGAGACCCAGTACTTC.

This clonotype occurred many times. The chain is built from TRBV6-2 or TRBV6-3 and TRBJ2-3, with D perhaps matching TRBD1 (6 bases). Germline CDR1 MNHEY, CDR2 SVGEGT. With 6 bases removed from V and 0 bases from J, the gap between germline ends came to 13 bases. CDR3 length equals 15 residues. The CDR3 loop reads CASRPQGKSTDTQYF. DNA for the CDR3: TGTGCCAGCAGACCCCAGGGGAAGAGCACAGATACGCAGTATTTT.

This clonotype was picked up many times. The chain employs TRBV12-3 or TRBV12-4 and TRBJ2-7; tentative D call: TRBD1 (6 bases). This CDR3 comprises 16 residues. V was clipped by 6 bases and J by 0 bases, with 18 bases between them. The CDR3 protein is CASSNHGTSYSYEQYF. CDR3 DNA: TGTGCCAGCAGCAATCACGGGACATCTTACTCCTACGAGCAGTACTTC.

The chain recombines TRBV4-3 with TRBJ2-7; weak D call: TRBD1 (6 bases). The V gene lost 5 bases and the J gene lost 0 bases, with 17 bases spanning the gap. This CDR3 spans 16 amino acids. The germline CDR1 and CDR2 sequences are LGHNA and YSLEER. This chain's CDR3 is CASSYGPGTSSYEQYF. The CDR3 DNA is TGCGCCAGCAGCTACGGACCCGGGACAAGCTCCTACGAGCAGTACTTC.

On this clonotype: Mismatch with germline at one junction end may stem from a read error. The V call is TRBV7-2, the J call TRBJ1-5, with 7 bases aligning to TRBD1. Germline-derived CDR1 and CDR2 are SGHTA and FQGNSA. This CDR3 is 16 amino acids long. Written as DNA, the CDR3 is TGTGCCAGCAGCTCAGACAGGGTTCAGAGCAATCAGCCCCACCATTTT. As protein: CASSSDRVQSNQPHHF. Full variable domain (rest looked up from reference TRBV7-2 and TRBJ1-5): GAGVSQSPSNKVTEKGKDVELRCDPISGHTALYWYRQSLGQGLEFLIYFQGNSAPDKSGLPSDRFSAERTGGSVSTLTIQRTQQEDSAVYLCASSSDRVQSNQPHHFGDGTRLSIL.

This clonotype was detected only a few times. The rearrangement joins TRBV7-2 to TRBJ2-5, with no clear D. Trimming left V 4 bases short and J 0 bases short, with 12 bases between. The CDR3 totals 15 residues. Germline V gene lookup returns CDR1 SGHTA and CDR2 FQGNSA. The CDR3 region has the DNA TGTGCCAGCAGCTCCCAAGGGTCGTACCAAGAGACCCAGTACTTC. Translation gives CASSSQGSYQETQYF.

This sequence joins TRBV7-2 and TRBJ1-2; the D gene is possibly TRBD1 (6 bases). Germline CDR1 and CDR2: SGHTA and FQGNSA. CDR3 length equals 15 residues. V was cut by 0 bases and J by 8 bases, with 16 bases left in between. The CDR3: CASSLAGQGRGGYTF. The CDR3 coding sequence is TGTGCCAGCAGCTTAGCCGGCCAGGGAAGGGGGGGCTACACCTTC.

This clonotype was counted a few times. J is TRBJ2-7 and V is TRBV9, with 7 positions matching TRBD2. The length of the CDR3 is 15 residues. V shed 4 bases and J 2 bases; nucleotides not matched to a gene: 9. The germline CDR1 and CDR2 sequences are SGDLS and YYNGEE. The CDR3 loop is CASSPGGGRPYEQYF. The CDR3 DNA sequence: TGTGCCAGCAGCCCCGGCGGCGGGAGACCCTACGAGCAGTACTTC.

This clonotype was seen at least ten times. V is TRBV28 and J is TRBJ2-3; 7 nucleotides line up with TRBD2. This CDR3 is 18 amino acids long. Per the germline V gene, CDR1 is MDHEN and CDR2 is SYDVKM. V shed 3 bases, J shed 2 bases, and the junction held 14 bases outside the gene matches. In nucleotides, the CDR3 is TGTGCCAGCAGTTTGCTGGCGGGGGAGACCCTCCTCACAGATACGCAGTATTTT. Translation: CASSLLAGETLLTDTQYF.

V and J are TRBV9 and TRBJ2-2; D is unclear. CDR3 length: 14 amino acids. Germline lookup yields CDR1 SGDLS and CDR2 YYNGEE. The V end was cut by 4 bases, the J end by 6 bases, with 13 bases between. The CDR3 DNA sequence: TGTGCCAGCAGCCCCCGGGCTGTGCCCGGGGAGCTGTTTTTT. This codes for CASSPRAVPGELFF.

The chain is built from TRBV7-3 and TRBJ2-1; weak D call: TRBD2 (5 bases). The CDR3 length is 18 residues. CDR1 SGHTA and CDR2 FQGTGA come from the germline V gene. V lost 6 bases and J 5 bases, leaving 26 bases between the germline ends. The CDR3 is CASSGGLPGRILNNEQFF. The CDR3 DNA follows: TGTGCCAGCAGTGGAGGCCTCCCAGGTCGAATTCTTAACAATGAGCAGTTCTTC.

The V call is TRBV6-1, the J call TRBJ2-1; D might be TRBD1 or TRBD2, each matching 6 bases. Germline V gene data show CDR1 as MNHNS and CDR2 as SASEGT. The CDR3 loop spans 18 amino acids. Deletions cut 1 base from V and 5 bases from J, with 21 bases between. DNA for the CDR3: TGTGCCAGCAGTGAAGTCGGGGGCCTACGATATTTAAACAATGAGCAGTTCTTC. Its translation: CASSEVGGLRYLNNEQFF.

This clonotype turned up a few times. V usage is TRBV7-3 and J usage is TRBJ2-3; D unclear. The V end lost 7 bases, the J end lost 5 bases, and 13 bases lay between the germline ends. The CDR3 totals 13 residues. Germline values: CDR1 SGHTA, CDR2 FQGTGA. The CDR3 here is CASTLLSGDTQYF. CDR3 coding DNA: TGTGCCAGCACCCTTCTCTCGGGAGATACGCAGTATTTT.

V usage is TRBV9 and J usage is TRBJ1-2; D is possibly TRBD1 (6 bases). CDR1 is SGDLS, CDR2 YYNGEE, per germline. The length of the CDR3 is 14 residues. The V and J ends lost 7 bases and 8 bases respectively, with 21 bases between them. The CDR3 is CASGRDGAGEGYTF. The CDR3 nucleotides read TGTGCCAGCGGACGGGATGGGGCAGGGGAAGGCTACACCTTC.

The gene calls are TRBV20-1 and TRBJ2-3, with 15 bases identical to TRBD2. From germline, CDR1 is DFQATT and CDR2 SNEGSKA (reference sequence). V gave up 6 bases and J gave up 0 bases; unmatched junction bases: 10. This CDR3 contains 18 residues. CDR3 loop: CSASEGLAGGDSTDTQYF. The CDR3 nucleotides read TGCAGTGCGAGTGAAGGACTAGCGGGGGGGGATAGCACAGATACGCAGTATTTT.